This T cell receptor (beta chain) was profiled in a study of T cell responses to AZD1222 COVID-19 vaccine. Overall study results and limits: Spike-specific TCR breadth and depth were elevated following two AZD1222 doses. The donors showed a predominance of white British ancestry and of females, with possible underestimation of clonal diversity. Only 5 or 6 people who got AZD1222 tested seropositive at baseline.

The V gene's germline CDR1 is LNHNV and CDR2 YYDKDF (reference sequence). V shed 0 bases and J shed 2 bases, with 10 bases lying between them. The CDR3 has 15 residues. This clone occurred once. Its cognate antigen is unknown. Only in-frame clones appear in the TCRdb table, and some are missing; sequencing was by immunoSEQ multiplex PCR. The sample shows around 71,000 clones, 80% to 85% of them seen only once. The chain is built from TRBV15 and TRBJ2-5; D is ambiguous. The clonotype was recovered from an adult in good health. The sequencing used peripheral blood, collected on day 0 of AZD1222 vaccination. The CDR3 protein is CATSREVVVQETQYF. CDR3 nucleotides: TGTGCCACCAGCAGAGAGGTGGTGGTACAAGAGACCCAGTACTTC.